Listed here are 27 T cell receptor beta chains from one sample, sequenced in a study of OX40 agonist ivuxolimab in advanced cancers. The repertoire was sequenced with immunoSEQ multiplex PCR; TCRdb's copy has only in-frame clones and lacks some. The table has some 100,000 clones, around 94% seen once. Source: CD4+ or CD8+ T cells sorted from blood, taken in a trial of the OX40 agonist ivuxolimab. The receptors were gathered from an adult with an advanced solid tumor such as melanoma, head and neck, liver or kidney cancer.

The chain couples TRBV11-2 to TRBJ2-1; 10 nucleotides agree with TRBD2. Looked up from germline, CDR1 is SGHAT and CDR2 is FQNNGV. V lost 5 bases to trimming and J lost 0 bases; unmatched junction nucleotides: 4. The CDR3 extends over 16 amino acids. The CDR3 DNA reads TGTGCCAGCAGCCTCCGGACTAGCGGCTCCTACAATGAGCAGTTCTTC. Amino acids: CASSLRTSGSYNEQFF.

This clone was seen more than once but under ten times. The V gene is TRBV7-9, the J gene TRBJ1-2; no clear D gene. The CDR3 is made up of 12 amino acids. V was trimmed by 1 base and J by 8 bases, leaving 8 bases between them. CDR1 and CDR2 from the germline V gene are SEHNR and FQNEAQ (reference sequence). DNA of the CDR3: TGTGCCAGCAGCTTAGGTGTCGACGGCTACACCTTC. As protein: CASSLGVDGYTF.

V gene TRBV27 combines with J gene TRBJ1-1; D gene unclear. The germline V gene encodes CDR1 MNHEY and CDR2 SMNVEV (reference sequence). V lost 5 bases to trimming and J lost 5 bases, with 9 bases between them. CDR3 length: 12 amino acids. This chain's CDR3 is CASSGKWTEAFF. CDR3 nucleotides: TGTGCCAGCAGTGGGAAGTGGACTGAAGCTTTCTTT.

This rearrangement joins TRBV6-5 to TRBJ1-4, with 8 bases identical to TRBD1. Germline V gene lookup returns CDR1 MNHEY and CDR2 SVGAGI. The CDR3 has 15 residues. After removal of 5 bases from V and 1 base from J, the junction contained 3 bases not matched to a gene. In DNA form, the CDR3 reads TGTGCCAGCAGTAGAACAGGGGGAACTAATGAAAAACTGTTTTTT. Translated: CASSRTGGTNEKLFF.

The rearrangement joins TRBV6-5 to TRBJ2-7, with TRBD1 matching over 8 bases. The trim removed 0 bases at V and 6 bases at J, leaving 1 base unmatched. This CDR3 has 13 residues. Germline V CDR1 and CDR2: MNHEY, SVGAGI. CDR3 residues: CASSYSDRAEQYF. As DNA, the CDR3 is TGTGCCAGCAGTTACTCGGACAGGGCCGAGCAGTACTTC.

The CDR3 DNA follows: TGTGCCAGCAGCTTGGGACTAGCGGGAGCCCACGAGCAGTACTTC. Encoded protein: CASSLGLAGAHEQYF. This rearrangement joins TRBV5-4 to TRBJ2-7; TRBD2 agrees at 12 bases. This CDR3 contains 15 residues. From germline, CDR1 is SGHNT and CDR2 YYREEE (reference sequence). With 0 bases clipped from V and 5 bases from J, the junction kept 3 bases outside the gene matches. Based on the CDR3 plus reference TRBV5-4 and TRBJ2-7, the full variable domain is ETGVTQSPTHLIKTRGQQVTLRCSSQSGHNTVSWYQQALGQGPQFIFQYYREEENGRGNFPPRFSGLQFPNYSSELNVNALELDDSALYLCASSLGLAGAHEQYFGPGTRLTVT.

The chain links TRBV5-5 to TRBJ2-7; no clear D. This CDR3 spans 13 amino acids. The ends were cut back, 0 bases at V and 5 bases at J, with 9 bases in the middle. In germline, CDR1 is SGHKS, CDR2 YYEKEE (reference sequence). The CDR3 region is CASSLGGRNEQYF. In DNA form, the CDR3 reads TGTGCCAGCAGCTTGGGTGGTCGGAACGAGCAGTACTTC.

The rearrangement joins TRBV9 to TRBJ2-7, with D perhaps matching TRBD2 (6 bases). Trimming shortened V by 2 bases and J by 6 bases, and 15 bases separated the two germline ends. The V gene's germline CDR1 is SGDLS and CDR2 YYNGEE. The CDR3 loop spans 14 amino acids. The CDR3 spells CASSVGRSCCEQYF. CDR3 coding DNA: TGTGCCAGCAGCGTGGGGAGGTCTTGCTGCGAGCAGTACTTC.

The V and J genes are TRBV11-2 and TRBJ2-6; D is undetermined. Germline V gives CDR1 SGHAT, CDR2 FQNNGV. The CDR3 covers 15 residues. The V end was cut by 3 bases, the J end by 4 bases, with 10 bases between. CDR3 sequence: CASSFSITGANVLTF. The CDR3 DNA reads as TGTGCCAGCAGCTTCTCAATTACCGGGGCCAACGTCCTGACTTTC.

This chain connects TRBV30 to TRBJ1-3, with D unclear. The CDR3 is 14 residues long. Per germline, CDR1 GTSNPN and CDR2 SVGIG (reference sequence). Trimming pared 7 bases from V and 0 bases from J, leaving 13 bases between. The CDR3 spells CAFFSPTSGNTIYF. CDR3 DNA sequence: TGTGCCTTTTTCAGCCCGACCTCTGGAAACACCATATATTTT.

CDR3 region: CASSFTGTLNNEQFF. The CDR3 coding sequence is TGTGCCAGCAGTTTTACAGGGACCTTGAACAATGAGCAGTTCTTC. The V call is TRBV6-5, the J call TRBJ2-1; D might be TRBD1 (6 bases). CDR3 length equals 15 residues. The V end lost 4 bases, the J end lost 5 bases, and 15 bases lay between the germline ends. Per germline, CDR1 MNHEY and CDR2 SVGAGI.

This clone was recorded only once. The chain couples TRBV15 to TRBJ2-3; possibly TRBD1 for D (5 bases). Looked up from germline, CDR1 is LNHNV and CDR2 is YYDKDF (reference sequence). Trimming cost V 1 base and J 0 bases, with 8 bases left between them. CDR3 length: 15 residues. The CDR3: CATSRGTLSTDTQYF. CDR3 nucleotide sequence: TGTGCCACCAGCAGAGGGACACTTAGCACAGATACGCAGTATTTT. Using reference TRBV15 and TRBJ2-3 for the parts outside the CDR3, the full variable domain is DAMVIQNPRYQVTQFGKPVTLSCSQTLNHNVMYWYQQKSSQAPKLLFHYYDKDFNNEADTPDNFQSRRPNTSFCFLDIRSPGLGDTAMYLCATSRGTLSTDTQYFGPGTRLTVL.

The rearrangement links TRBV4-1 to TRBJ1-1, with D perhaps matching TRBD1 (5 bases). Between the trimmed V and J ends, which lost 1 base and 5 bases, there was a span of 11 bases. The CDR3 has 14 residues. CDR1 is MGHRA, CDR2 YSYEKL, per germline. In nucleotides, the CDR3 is TGCGCCAGCAGCCAAGGGGGGTTAGGGACTGAAGCTTTCTTT. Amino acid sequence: CASSQGGLGTEAFF.

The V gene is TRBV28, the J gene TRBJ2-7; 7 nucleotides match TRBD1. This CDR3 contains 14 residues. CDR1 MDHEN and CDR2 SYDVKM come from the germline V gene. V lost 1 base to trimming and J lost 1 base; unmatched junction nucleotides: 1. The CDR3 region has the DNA TGTGCCAGCAGTTTATTCAGGGGGTCCTACGAGCAGTACTTC. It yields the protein CASSLFRGSYEQYF. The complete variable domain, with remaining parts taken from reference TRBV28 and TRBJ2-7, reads DVKVTQSSRYLVKRTGEKVFLECVQDMDHENMFWYRQDPGLGLRLIYFSYDVKMKEKGDIPEGYSVSREKKERFSLILESASTNQTSMYLCASSLFRGSYEQYFGPGTRLTVT.

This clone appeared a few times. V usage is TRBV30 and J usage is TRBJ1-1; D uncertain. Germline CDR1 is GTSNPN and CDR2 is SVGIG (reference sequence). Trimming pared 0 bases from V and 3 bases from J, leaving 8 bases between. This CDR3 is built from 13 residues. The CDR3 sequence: CAWSVLGDTEAFF. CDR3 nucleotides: TGTGCCTGGAGTGTACTCGGAGACACTGAAGCTTTCTTT.

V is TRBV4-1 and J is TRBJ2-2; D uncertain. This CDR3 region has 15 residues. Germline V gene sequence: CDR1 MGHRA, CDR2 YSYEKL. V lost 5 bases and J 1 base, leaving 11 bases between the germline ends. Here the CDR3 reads CASSSLEKNTGELFF. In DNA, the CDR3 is TGCGCCAGCAGCTCCTTAGAAAAGAACACCGGGGAGCTGTTTTTT.

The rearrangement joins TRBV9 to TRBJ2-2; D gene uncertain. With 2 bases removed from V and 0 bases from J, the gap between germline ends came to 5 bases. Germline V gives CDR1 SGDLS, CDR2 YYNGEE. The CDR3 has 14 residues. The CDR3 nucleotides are TGTGCCAGCAGCGTGAAAGCGAACACCGGGGAGCTGTTTTTT. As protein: CASSVKANTGELFF.

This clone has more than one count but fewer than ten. CDR3 protein: CASSQDYGYTF. CDR3 DNA sequence: TGTGCCAGCAGCCAAGACTATGGCTACACCTTC. This sequence joins TRBV7-2 and TRBJ1-2; unclear D gene. The V end was cut by 5 bases, the J end by 3 bases, with 4 bases between. The CDR3 covers 11 residues. In germline, CDR1 is SGHTA, CDR2 FQGNSA.

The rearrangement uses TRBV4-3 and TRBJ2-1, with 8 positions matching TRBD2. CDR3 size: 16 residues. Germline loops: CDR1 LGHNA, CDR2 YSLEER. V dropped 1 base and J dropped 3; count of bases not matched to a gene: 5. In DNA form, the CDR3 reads TGCGCCAGCAGCCAAGTGAGCGGGGGACTCTACAATGAGCAGTTCTTC. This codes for CASSQVSGGLYNEQFF.

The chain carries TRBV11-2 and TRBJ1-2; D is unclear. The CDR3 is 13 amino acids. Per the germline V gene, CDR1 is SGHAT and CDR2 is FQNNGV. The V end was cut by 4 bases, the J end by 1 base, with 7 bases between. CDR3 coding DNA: TGTGCCAGCAGCTCTGCAGATAACTATGGCTACACCTTC. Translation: CASSSADNYGYTF.

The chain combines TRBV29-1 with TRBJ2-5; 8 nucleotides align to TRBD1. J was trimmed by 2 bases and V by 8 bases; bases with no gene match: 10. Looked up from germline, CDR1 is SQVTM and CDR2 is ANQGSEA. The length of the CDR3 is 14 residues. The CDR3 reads CSNARDRIQETQYF. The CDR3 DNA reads TGCAGCAACGCCCGGGACAGGATACAAGAGACCCAGTACTTC.

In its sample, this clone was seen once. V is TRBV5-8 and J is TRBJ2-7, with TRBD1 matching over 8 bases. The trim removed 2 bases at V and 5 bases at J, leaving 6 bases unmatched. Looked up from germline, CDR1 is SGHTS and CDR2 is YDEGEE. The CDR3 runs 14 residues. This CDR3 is CASSFRQGYHEQYF. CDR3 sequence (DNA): TGTGCCAGCAGCTTCCGACAGGGGTACCACGAGCAGTACTTC.

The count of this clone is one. CDR3 DNA: TGTGCCAGCTCCCTAGGGGGCATAGCTTACGAGCAGTACTTC. Protein product: CASSLGGIAYEQYF. The chain is built from TRBV9 and TRBJ2-7; 7 bases agree with TRBD1. This CDR3 is 14 amino acids long. CDR1 SGDLS and CDR2 YYNGEE come from the germline V gene. J lost 4 bases, V lost 7 bases, and 11 bases had no gene match.

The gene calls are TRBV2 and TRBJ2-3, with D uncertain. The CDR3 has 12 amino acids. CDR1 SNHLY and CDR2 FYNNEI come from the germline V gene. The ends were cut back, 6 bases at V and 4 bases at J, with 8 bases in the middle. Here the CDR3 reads CASRSYPDTQYF. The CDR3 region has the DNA TGTGCCAGCAGGTCATACCCAGATACGCAGTATTTT. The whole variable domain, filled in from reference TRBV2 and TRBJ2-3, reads EPEVTQTPSHQVTQMGQEVILRCVPISNHLYFYWYRQILGQKVEFLVSFYNNEISEKSEIFDDQFSVERPDGSNFTLKIRSTKLEDSAMYFCASRSYPDTQYFGPGTRLTVL.

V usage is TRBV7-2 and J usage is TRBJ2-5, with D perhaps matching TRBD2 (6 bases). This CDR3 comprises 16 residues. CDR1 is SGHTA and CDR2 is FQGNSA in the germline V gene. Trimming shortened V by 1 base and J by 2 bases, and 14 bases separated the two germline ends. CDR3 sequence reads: CASSLGLRGHQETQYF. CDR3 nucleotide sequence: TGTGCCAGCAGCTTAGGGTTGCGGGGCCATCAAGAGACCCAGTACTTC.

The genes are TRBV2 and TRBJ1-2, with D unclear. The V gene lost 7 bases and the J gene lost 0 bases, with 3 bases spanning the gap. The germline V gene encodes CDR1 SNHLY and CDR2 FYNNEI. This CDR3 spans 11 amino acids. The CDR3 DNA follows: TGTGCCAGCATCCCTAACTATGGCTACACCTTC. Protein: CASIPNYGYTF.

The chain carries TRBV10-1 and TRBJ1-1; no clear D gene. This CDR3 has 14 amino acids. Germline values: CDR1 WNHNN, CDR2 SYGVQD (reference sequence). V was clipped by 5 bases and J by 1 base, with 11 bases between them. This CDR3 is CASSRSTSNTEAFF. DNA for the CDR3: TGCGCCAGCAGTAGATCGACATCGAACACTGAAGCTTTCTTT.